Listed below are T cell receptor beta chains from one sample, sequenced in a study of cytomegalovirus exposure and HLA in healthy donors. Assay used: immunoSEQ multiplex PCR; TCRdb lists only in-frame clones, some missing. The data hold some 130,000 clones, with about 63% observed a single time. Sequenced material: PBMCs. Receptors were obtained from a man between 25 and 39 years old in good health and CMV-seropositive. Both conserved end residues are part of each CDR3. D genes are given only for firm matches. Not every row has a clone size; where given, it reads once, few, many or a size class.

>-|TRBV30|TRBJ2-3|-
CAWSVLSDTQYF
TGTGCCTGGAGTGTCCTGTCAGATACGCAGTATTTT
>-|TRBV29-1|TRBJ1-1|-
CSVVPDSMNTEAFF
TGCAGCGTTGTGCCGGACAGCATGAACACTGAAGCTTTCTTT
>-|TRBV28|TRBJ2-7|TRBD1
CASSLPGQGAYEQYF
TGTGCCAGCAGTTTACCGGGACAGGGGGCGTACGAGCAGTACTTC
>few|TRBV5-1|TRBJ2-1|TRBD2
CASSLVSAGREQFF
TGCGCCAGCAGCTTGGTTTCAGCCGGGAGGGAGCAGTTCTTC
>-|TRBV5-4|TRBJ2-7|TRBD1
CASSSGQGNYEQYF
TGTGCCAGCAGCTCGGGACAGGGAAACTACGAGCAGTACTTC
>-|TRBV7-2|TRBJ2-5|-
CASSLDGQETQYF
TGTGCCAGCAGCTTAGACGGGCAAGAGACCCAGTACTTC
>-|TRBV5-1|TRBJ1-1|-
CASSLTEARGRNTEAFF
TGCGCCAGCAGCTTAACTGAGGCCCGAGGGAGAAACACTGAAGCTTTCTTT
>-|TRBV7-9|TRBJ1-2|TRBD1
CASSLAAGGVDGYTF
TGTGCCAGCAGCTTAGCCGCAGGGGGCGTCGATGGCTACACCTTC
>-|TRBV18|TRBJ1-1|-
CASSPPGGNRQTEAFF
TGTGCCAGCTCACCACCGGGAGGGAATAGACAGACTGAAGCTTTCTTT
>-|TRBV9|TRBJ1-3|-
CASSVGEGTSRNTIYF
TGTGCCAGCAGCGTTGGAGAAGGGACTTCAAGAAACACCATATATTTT
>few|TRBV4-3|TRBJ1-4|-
CASSQGGQSNEKLFF
TGCGCCAGCAGCCAAGGGGGGCAGAGTAATGAAAAACTGTTTTTT
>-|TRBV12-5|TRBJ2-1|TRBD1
CASGTGFGDNEQFF
TGTGCTAGTGGGACAGGGTTCGGGGACAATGAGCAGTTCTTC
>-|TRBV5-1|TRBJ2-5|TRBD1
CASSLETGVSETQYF
TGCGCCAGCAGCTTGGAGACAGGGGTATCGGAGACCCAGTACTTC
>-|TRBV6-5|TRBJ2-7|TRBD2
CASSFGTSGYEQYF
TGTGCCAGCAGTTTCGGGACTAGCGGATACGAGCAGTACTTC
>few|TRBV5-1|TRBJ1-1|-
CASSLQQAPSTEAFF
TGCGCCAGCAGCTTACAACAGGCTCCGAGCACTGAAGCTTTCTTT
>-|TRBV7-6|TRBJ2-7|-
CASSPEQITYEQYF
TGTGCCAGCAGCCCAGAACAGATTACCTACGAGCAGTACTTC
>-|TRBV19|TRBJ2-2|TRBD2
CASSITSGAGGELFF
TGTGCCAGTAGTATCACTAGCGGGGCTGGCGGGGAGCTGTTTTTT
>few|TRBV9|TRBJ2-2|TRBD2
CASSVVGLAQNGELFF
TGTGCCAGCAGCGTAGTCGGACTAGCTCAGAACGGGGAGCTGTTTTTT
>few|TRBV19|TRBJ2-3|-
CASGGHRTDTQYF
TGTGCCAGTGGGGGACATCGCACAGATACGCAGTATTTT
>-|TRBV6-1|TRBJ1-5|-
CASLQGNQPQHF
TGTGCCAGCTTGCAGGGAAATCAGCCCCAGCATTTT
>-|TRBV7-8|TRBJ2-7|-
CASSLNGQYSYEQYF
TGTGCCAGCAGCTTAAATGGGCAGTACTCCTACGAGCAGTACTTC
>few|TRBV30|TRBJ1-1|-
CAWSAQANTEAFF
TGTGCCTGGAGTGCCCAGGCCAACACTGAAGCTTTCTTT